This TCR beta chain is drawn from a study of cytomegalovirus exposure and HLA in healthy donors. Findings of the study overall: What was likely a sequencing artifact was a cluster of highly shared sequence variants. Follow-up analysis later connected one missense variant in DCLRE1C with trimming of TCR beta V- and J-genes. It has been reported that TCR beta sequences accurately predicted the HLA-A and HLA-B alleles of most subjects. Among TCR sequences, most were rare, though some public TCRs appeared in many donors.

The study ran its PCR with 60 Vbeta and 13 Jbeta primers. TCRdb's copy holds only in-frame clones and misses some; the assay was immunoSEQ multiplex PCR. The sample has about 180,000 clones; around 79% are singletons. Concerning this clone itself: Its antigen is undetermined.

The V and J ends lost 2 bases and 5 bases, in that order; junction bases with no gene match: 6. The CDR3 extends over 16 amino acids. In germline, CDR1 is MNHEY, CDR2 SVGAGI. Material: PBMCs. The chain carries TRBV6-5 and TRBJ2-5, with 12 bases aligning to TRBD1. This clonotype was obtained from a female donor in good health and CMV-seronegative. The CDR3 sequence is CASSYTGTGGLETQYF. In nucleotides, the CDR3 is TGTGCCAGCAGTTACACCGGGACAGGGGGCCTGGAGACCCAGTACTTC.